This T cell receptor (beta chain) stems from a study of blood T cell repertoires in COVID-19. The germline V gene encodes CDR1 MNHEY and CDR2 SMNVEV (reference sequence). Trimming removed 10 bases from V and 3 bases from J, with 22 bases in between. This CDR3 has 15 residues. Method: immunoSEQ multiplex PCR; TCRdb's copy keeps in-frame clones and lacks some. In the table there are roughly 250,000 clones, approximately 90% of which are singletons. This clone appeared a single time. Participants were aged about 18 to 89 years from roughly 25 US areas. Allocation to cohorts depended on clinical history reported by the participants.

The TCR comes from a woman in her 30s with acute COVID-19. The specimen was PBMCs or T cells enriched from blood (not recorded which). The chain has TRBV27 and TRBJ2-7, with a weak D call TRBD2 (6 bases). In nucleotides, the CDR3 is TGTGCCACCTGGGCCCCATTAAGGGGAGGCTACGAGCAGTACTTC. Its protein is CATWAPLRGGYEQYF.